This T cell receptor beta chain was captured by sequencing in a study of blood T cell repertoires in COVID-19 (dated by TCRdb to the early 2020s). About the full investigation: Samples from collaborators originated in the United States, Italy and Spain and spanned both the acute and convalescent phases of COVID-19. The material from the prospective study consisted of cDNA or gDNA derived from T cells, B-cell-depleted T cells, or PBMCs. Samples came from the ongoing ImmuneRACE study (first 160 participants) plus 1,254 subjects from 6 global collaborators. A freely available public database, intended as a resource for researchers studying the immune response to SARS-CoV-2, is where the repertoires were released. Where available, HLA class I and class II types were taken from metadata supplied by the sample provider and were not determined by assay-based typing. Sample metadata almost always included a de-identified subject ID, COVID-19 status, age in years and sex. The dataset comprised deeply sampled blood TCRbeta repertoires from subjects exposed to, actively infected with, or recovered from COVID-19. The research as a whole found: Clinical and demographic metadata were provided uncurated, with the amount varying by source and participant.

With respect to this clone: Its antigen has not been determined. Nothing much larger sits one base from this clone, and base qualities are not available.

Each collaborating institution followed its own protocols to collect whole blood in K2EDTA tubes. For TCRbeta analysis, collaborators shipped samples in one of three forms: frozen whole blood, isolated PBMCs, or DNA extracted from either of those sample types. At the junction V is shortened by 5 bases and J by 1 base; bases outside the gene matches: 8. Reading the germline V gene (reference sequence) gives CDR1 SEHNR and CDR2 FQNEAQ. From the cysteine up to the phenylalanine, the CDR3 has a length of 16 residues. This entry keeps only the CDR3 DNA: 48 bases, framed from base 1. TCRbeta CDR3 regions were amplified from genomic DNA using the immunoSEQ Assay, a bias-controlled multiplex PCR. Regarding the original processing steps: Nucleated cell counts per sample were estimated from amplification of reference gene primers within the assay. To quantify the absolute abundance of each unique TCRbeta CDR3 rearrangement, sequence reads were collapsed and filtered. For each sample, productive Simpson clonality was calculated by taking the square root of Simpson's diversity index across productive rearrangements. This immuneACCESS table, as held by TCRdb, lists in-frame sequences with V and J called but not all clones. Of the missing ones, under half trace to an unresolved V gene in checked studies; the others have no known cause. Clonal size and the V and J genes are those of that table, whereas D and trimming came from the DNA. Recorded for this sample are more than 85,000 clones; 85% of them occurred a single time. Around 38% of the sample rests with the top ten.

Sequences were obtained from peripheral blood. The chain joins TRBV7-9 to TRBJ2-7; 10 bases in the junction line up with TRBD2. The receptor comes from an elderly man with acute or convalescent COVID-19. The bases read TGTGCCAGCAGCCCTTTGGTAGCGGGAGGTTCCTACGAGCAGTACTTC. The translation is CASSPLVAGGSYEQYF.